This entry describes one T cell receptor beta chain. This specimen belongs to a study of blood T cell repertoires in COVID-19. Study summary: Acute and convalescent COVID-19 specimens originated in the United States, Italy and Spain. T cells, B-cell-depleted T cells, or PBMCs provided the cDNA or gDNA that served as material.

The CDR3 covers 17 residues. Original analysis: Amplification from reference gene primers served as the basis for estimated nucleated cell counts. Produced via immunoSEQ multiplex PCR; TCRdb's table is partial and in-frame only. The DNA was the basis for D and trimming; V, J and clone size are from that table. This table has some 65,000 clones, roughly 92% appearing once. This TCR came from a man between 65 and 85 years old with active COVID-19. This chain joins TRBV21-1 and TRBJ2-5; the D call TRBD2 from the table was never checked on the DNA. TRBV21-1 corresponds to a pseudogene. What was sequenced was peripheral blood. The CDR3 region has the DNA TGTGCCATCACAGTTGGGACTAGCGGGGGGCTCCAAGAGACCCAGTACTTC. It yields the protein CAITVGTSGGLQETQYF.